A selection of T cell receptor beta chains follows, all from one sample in a study of T cells in Graves' hyperthyroidism and ophthalmopathy. TCRdb called the multiplex PCR reads again in MiXCR, with one record for every CDR3 protein. Here the sample spans around 350,000 distinct CDR3 sequences, 17% being singletons. Material for sequencing was blood. These receptors came from a woman in her 30s with Graves' hyperthyroidism that later progressed to Graves' ophthalmopathy. Both conserved end residues are part of each CDR3. The D gene is left open where the match is weak. The size entry is marked missing in some rows and otherwise reads once, few, many or a size class.

j_gene,v_gene,abundance,d_gene,CDR3aa,CDR3nt
TRBJ2-4,TRBV12-3/TRBV12-4,many,.,CASSLSGPAKNIQYF,TGTGCCAGCAGTTTATCAGGACCCGCCAAAAACATTCAGTACTTC
TRBJ1-3,TRBV30,.,.,CAWSPSGNTIYF,TGTGCCTGGAGTCCATCTGGAAACACCATATATTTT
TRBJ2-7,TRBV6-1,many,TRBD1,CASRMTGGYSYEQYF,TGTGCCAGCAGAATGACAGGGGGCTACTCCTACGAGCAGTACTTC
TRBJ1-3,TRBV6-1,.,.,CASSGPTGGNTIYF,TGTGCCAGCAGTGGACCCACTGGTGGAAACACCATATATTTT
TRBJ2-3,TRBV29-1,many,TRBD2,CSVGFGLADTDTQYF,TGCAGCGTTGGTTTCGGACTAGCGGACACAGATACGCAGTATTTT
TRBJ2-1,TRBV5-1,.,TRBD2,CASSLARASGRSGVYNEQFF,TGCGCCAGCAGCTTGGCCCGGGCTAGCGGGAGGTCCGGGGTCTACAATGAGCAGTTCTTC
TRBJ1-2,TRBV7-2,.,TRBD1,CASSSQTGANYGYTF,TGTGCCAGCAGCTCCCAGACAGGGGCGAACTATGGCTACACCTTC
TRBJ1-1,TRBV5-1,many,.,CASTPRGTEALNTEAFF,TGCGCCAGCACCCCGCGGGGGACTGAAGCTCTGAACACTGAAGCTTTCTTT
TRBJ1-1,TRBV4-1,many,TRBD1,CASSRTGGTNTEAFF,TGCGCCAGCAGTCGAACAGGGGGAACGAACACTGAAGCTTTCTTT
TRBJ2-5,TRBV6-1,many,.,CASSHTYAETQYF,TGTGCCAGCAGTCACACGTATGCAGAGACCCAGTACTTC
TRBJ2-3,TRBV27,.,TRBD2,CASSFGAGGVDTQYF,TGTGCCAGCAGTTTCGGAGCGGGAGGGGTAGATACGCAGTATTTT
TRBJ1-5,TRBV20-1,few,TRBD1,CSARVRGTGFNQPQHF,TGCAGTGCTAGAGTCCGCGGGACAGGGTTTAATCAGCCCCAGCATTTT
TRBJ1-1,TRBV7-2,few,TRBD1,CASSLEYRGPEAFF,TGTGCCAGCAGCTTAGAATACAGGGGGCCTGAAGCTTTCTTT
TRBJ1-3,TRBV9,few,.,CASSANGNTIYF,TGTGCCAGCAGCGCTAATGGAAACACCATATATTTT
TRBJ2-4,TRBV6-1,many,TRBD2,CASSERASGSAKNIQYF,TGTGCCAGCAGTGAAAGAGCTAGCGGCTCAGCCAAAAACATTCAGTACTTC
TRBJ2-7,TRBV3-1,many,TRBD2,CASSQASGRKRSYEQYF,TGTGCCAGCAGCCAAGCTAGCGGGAGGAAGAGGTCCTACGAGCAGTACTTC
TRBJ2-7,TRBV29-1,.,.,CSVKPGYSYEQYF,TGCAGCGTGAAGCCGGGTTACTCCTACGAGCAGTACTTC
TRBJ1-6,TRBV30,many,.,CAWMRGTPSPLHF,TGTGCCTGGATGAGAGGGACCCCTTCACCCCTCCACTTT
TRBJ2-7,TRBV5-1,many,.,CASSFGQSYEQYF,TGCGCCAGCAGCTTTGGTCAGTCCTACGAGCAGTACTTC
TRBJ1-1,TRBV12-3/TRBV12-4,many,.,CASVRPLGGNTEAFF,TGTGCCAGCGTCCGGCCCCTAGGGGGGAACACTGAAGCTTTCTTT
TRBJ1-6,TRBV7-9,many,.,CASSLGGRRREERNSPLHF,TGTGCCAGCAGCTTAGGCGGTCGGAGGAGGGAGGAGCGGAATTCACCCCTCCACTTT
TRBJ2-7,TRBV27,many,.,CASVPYSGGFSEQYF,TGTGCCAGCGTACCTTACAGTGGCGGGTTCTCCGAGCAGTACTTC
TRBJ2-3,TRBV3-1,many,TRBD1,CASSQKMGQGMEADTQYF,TGTGCCAGCAGCCAAAAGATGGGACAGGGGATGGAGGCAGATACGCAGTATTTT
TRBJ2-1,TRBV11-2,once,TRBD2,CASSLPGGPLAGVYGEQFF,TGTGCCAGCAGCTTACCCGGGGGACCGCTAGCGGGAGTATATGGTGAGCAGTTCTTC
TRBJ1-1,TRBV20-1,many,.,CSAKWTNEAFF,TGCAGTGCCAAGTGGACAAATGAAGCTTTCTTT
TRBJ2-1,TRBV19,.,TRBD2,CASSIGLAGGHAQFF,TGTGCCAGTAGTATTGGGCTAGCGGGAGGGCATGCGCAGTTCTTC